This entry is about one T cell receptor (beta chain). The record originates from a study of Ad26.COV2.S vaccination and SARS-CoV-2 variants. V lost 3 bases, J lost 6 bases, and 3 bases lay in between. Per germline, CDR1 PRHDT and CDR2 FYEKMQ (reference sequence). This CDR3 is built from 11 residues. Described treatment: some 19 received Ad26.COV2.S at low or high dose, single or two shots; about 5 received placebo; per-sample allocation not given. The study sampled participants on day 63 after the first vaccine or placebo injection. Clones were sequenced by immunoSEQ multiplex PCR, and TCRdb holds only the in-frame ones, with some missing. The sample shows around 310,000 clones, roughly nine tenths of them seen only once.

This clonotype was obtained from a person between 18 and 65 years old who received the Ad26.COV2.S COVID-19 vaccine or a placebo. The V gene is TRBV13, the J gene TRBJ2-4; D is uncertain. The specimen comprised peripheral blood, sampled in a trial of Ad26.COV2.S vaccine versus placebo. The CDR3 DNA follows: TGTGCCAGCAGCTTGCTAAACATTCAGTACTTC. It specifies CASSLLNIQYF.